This TCR beta chain was profiled in a study of regulatory T cells in long-lasting Graves disease. In the study overall: The definition of persistent Graves' disease was over 5 years of antithyroid drugs with positive TSH receptor antibodies.

Time point meaning: persistent/refractory GD, antithyroid drugs over 5 years with positive TRAb. PBMC RNA was the source of the TCR library. Libraries of TCR beta came from iRepertoire HTBI primers plus Arm-PCR of CDR3 regions. From the multiplex PCR reads, TCRdb called clonotypes with MiXCR, one entry per CDR3 protein. The table shows 650,000 to 850,000 distinct CDR3 sequences, with around 32% occurring only once. Germline lookup yields CDR1 LNHNV and CDR2 YYDKDF (reference sequence). The CDR3 length is 13 residues. Trimming stripped 0 bases from V and 11 bases from J, with 13 bases between. The chain is built from TRBV15 and TRBJ1-1; no reliable D call. This TCR derives from a female donor with Graves disease. The input for sequencing was peripheral blood mononuclear cells (PBMCs), taken when the disease was refractory, from a patient treated with antithyroid drugs. The DNA of the CDR3 is TGTGCCACCAGCAGAGATCAGGCAGCGAAGGCTTTCTTT. Translation gives CATSRDQAAKAFF. The whole variable domain, filled in from reference TRBV15 and TRBJ1-1, reads DAMVIQNPRYQVTQFGKPVTLSCSQTLNHNVMYWYQQKSSQAPKLLFHYYDKDFNNEADTPDNFQSRRPNTSFCFLDIRSPGLGDTAMYLCATSRDQAAKAFFGQGTRLTVV.